These 23 T cell receptor beta chains originate from one sample sequenced in a study of T cell responses to AZD1222 COVID-19 vaccine. This table comes from immunoSEQ multiplex PCR, and its TCRdb copy is limited to in-frame clones, with some not included. The table shows around 110,000 clones, with roughly nine tenths occurring only once. Sequencing used peripheral blood, obtained 28 days after the second AZD1222 dose. Every receptor here comes from an adult who received the AZD1222 COVID-19 vaccine.

The sample holds one count of this clone. V usage is TRBV11-2 and J usage is TRBJ2-1; 9 bases align to TRBD2. The length of the CDR3 is 16 residues. The junction had 3 bases not matched to a gene; V was cut back by 1 base and J by 2 bases. CDR1 is SGHAT, CDR2 FQNNGV, per germline. The DNA of the CDR3 is TGTGCCAGCAGCTTAGGTAGCGGGAGCCCCTACAATGAGCAGTTCTTC. It specifies CASSLGSGSPYNEQFF. The variable domain in full, completed from reference TRBV11-2 and TRBJ2-1, reads EAGVAQSPRYKIIEKRQSVAFWCNPISGHATLYWYQQILGQGPKLLIQFQNNGVVDDSQLPKDRFSAERLKGVDSTLKIQPAKLEDSAVYLCASSLGSGSPYNEQFFGPGTRLTVL.

The gene calls are TRBV13 and TRBJ1-2; possibly TRBD1 for D (5 bases). CDR1 and CDR2 (germline): PRHDT, FYEKMQ (reference sequence). Trimming took 5 bases from V and 4 from J, leaving 8 bases between them. There are 12 residues in the CDR3. Here the CDR3 reads CASSRQRYGYTF. DNA of the CDR3: TGTGCCAGCAGCCGACAGCGCTATGGCTACACCTTC.

This clone was seen more than once but under ten times. The chain combines TRBV4-2 with TRBJ1-6; the D gene is possibly TRBD1 (6 bases). V was cut by 0 bases and J by 10 bases, with 16 bases left in between. Germline V gives CDR1 LGHNA, CDR2 YNFKEQ. The CDR3 spans 16 residues. CDR3 sequence (DNA): TGTGCCAGCAGCCAAGACAGGAGGCAGGGGTACTCACCCCTCCACTTT. It encodes CASSQDRRQGYSPLHF.

The chain joins TRBV7-2 to TRBJ2-5; D uncertain. CDR1 SGHTA and CDR2 FQGNSA come from the germline V gene. This CDR3 has 14 residues. The ends were cut back, 3 bases at V and 4 bases at J, with 12 bases in the middle. The DNA of the CDR3 is TGTGCCAGCAGCTTTCAGGTATCGGGAGAGACCCAGTACTTC. This encodes CASSFQVSGETQYF.

The J gene is TRBJ2-7, the V gene TRBV5-1; no definite D call. CDR3 length equals 15 residues. V lost 0 bases, J lost 4 bases, and 14 bases lay in between. Germline V lookup: CDR1 SGHRS, CDR2 YFSETQ. CDR3 sequence: CASSLDGLTLYEQYF. The CDR3 DNA follows: TGCGCCAGCAGCTTGGATGGTCTTACTCTATACGAGCAGTACTTC.

This sequence joins TRBV5-6 and TRBJ2-2, with 14 bases that match TRBD2. V lost 3 bases to trimming and J lost 2 bases; unmatched junction nucleotides: 3. Germline loops: CDR1 SGHDT, CDR2 YYEEEE. This CDR3 spans 17 amino acids. Here the CDR3 reads CASSWTSGRLNTGELFF. As DNA, the CDR3 is TGTGCCAGCAGCTGGACTAGCGGGAGGTTAAACACCGGGGAGCTGTTTTTT.

The CDR3 DNA is TGTGCCAGCAGCTCCCAGGGGGCGGATGAAAAACTGTTTTTT. Its translation: CASSSQGADEKLFF. V gene TRBV7-9 combines with J gene TRBJ1-4; 8 bases are a match to TRBD1. There are 14 residues in the CDR3. Trimming cost V 4 bases and J 6 bases; bases outside gene matches: 4. CDR1 and CDR2 from the germline V gene are SEHNR and FQNEAQ (reference sequence). The full variable domain, with the rest looked up from reference TRBV7-9 and TRBJ1-4, is DTGVSQNPRHKITKRGQNVTFRCDPISEHNRLYWYRQTLGQGPEFLTYFQNEAQLEKSRLLSDRFSAERPKGSFSTLEIQRTEQGDSAMYLCASSSQGADEKLFFGSGTQLSVL.

The V gene is TRBV30, the J gene TRBJ2-5; TRBD1 matches at 7 bases. J lost 5 bases, V lost 1 base, and 10 bases had no gene match. Germline V gene sequence: CDR1 GTSNPN, CDR2 SVGIG (reference sequence). This CDR3 is 15 amino acids long. CDR3 sequence: CAWSAPTGSGETQYF. The CDR3 coding sequence is TGTGCCTGGAGTGCGCCGACAGGGTCGGGGGAGACCCAGTACTTC.

DNA for the CDR3: TGTGCCAGCAGTCGTAGCACAGATACGCAGTATTTT. Amino acids: CASSRSTDTQYF. The chain combines TRBV9 with TRBJ2-3; D uncertain. The CDR3 sequence is 12 residues long. V was trimmed by 5 bases and J by 0 bases, leaving 4 bases between them. In germline, CDR1 is SGDLS, CDR2 YYNGEE.

This clone was detected a few times. The chain uses TRBV29-1 and TRBJ2-5; D call uncertain. The CDR3 spans 10 residues. CDR1 is SQVTM and CDR2 is ANQGSEA in the germline V gene. The V gene lost 4 bases and the J gene lost 4 bases, with 4 bases spanning the gap. This CDR3 is CSVAGETQYF. The CDR3 DNA sequence: TGCAGCGTTGCGGGAGAGACCCAGTACTTC. Using reference TRBV29-1 and TRBJ2-5 for the parts outside the CDR3, the full variable domain is SAVISQKPSRDICQRGTSLTIQCQVDSQVTMMFWYRQQPGQSLTLIATANQGSEATYESGFVIDKFPISRPNLTFSTLTVSNMSPEDSSIYLCSVAGETQYFGPGTRLLVL.

The CDR3 DNA reads as TGTGCCATCAACCCTAACGGTACCTACAATGAGCAGTTCTTC. Protein product: CAINPNGTYNEQFF. This chain connects TRBV10-3 to TRBJ2-1, with D unclear. The CDR3 runs 14 residues. The ends were cut back, 7 bases at V and 2 bases at J, with 12 bases in the middle. CDR1 is ENHRY and CDR2 is SYGVKD in the germline V gene.

The chain's CDR3 is CASSIGSSNEKLFF. The CDR3 coding sequence is TGTGCCAGTAGTATCGGTAGCAGTAATGAAAAACTGTTTTTT. V and J are TRBV19 and TRBJ1-4; D remains unclear. V lost 3 bases, J lost 4 bases, and 9 bases lay in between. This CDR3 has 14 amino acids. CDR1 LNHDA and CDR2 SQIVND come from the germline V gene (reference sequence).

The chain joins TRBV10-3 to TRBJ1-1; TRBD1 agrees at 7 bases. The V gene end was trimmed by 6 bases and the J gene end by 0 bases; junction bases not matched to a gene: 7. Germline CDR1 and CDR2: ENHRY and SYGVKD. The CDR3 is 15 residues long. CDR3 coding DNA: TGTGCCATCAGGGGGGACAGACCTATGAACACTGAAGCTTTCTTT. Amino acid sequence: CAIRGDRPMNTEAFF.

The chain couples TRBV29-1 to TRBJ2-7; TRBD1 is a possible D gene (6 bases). CDR3 size: 12 residues. V dropped 7 bases and J dropped 2 bases, with 12 bases sitting between them. Germline CDR1 is SQVTM and CDR2 is ANQGSEA. The CDR3 sequence is CSAGTPTYEQYF. The CDR3 DNA reads TGCAGCGCCGGGACACCTACCTACGAGCAGTACTTC.

The chain combines TRBV7-8 with TRBJ2-1, with 8 positions matching TRBD1. The CDR3 runs to 17 residues. Germline CDR1 reads SGHVS; CDR2 reads FQNEAQ. The ends lost 1 base at V and 2 bases at J; junction bases unmatched: 7. CDR3 in DNA: TGTGCCAGCAGCTTAGGATACAGGGGGTTGCCCTACAATGAGCAGTTCTTC. Translating it yields CASSLGYRGLPYNEQFF.

This clone showed up just a few times. The same CDR3 can be traced to other DNA sequences in this sample. The CDR3 DNA sequence: TGTGCCAGCAGCCAAGATCGGGGTCCGGGGGAGCTGTTTTTT. Translating gives CASSQDRGPGELFF. The chain couples TRBV4-2 to TRBJ2-2, with a weak D call TRBD2 (5 bases). Per germline, CDR1 LGHNA and CDR2 YNFKEQ. The V end was cut by 0 bases, the J end by 8 bases, with 10 bases between. CDR3 size: 14 residues.

V is TRBV5-6 and J is TRBJ2-2; D unclear. Looked up from germline, CDR1 is SGHDT and CDR2 is YYEEEE. Trimming pared 0 bases from V and 1 base from J, leaving 7 bases between. The CDR3 extends over 15 amino acids. The CDR3 region is CASSLAPENTGELFF. In DNA form, the CDR3 reads TGTGCCAGCAGCTTGGCCCCAGAGAACACCGGGGAGCTGTTTTTT.

This rearrangement joins TRBV19 to TRBJ2-6; possible D gene TRBD1, 5 bases. V was clipped by 8 bases and J by 0 bases, with 14 bases between them. The V gene's germline CDR1 is LNHDA and CDR2 SQIVND (reference sequence). The CDR3 has 16 amino acids. CDR3 loop: CASGSTVYSGANVLTF. The CDR3 nucleotides are TGTGCCAGTGGCTCGACAGTATACTCTGGGGCCAACGTCCTGACTTTC.

J is TRBJ2-6 and V is TRBV6-5; D gene ambiguous. The CDR3 contains 15 residues. Germline V CDR1 and CDR2: MNHEY, SVGAGI. The V and J ends lost 6 bases and 1 base respectively, with 10 bases between them. In DNA, the CDR3 is TGTGCCAGCAGCCCCCACAGATCTGGGGCCAACGTCCTGACTTTC. This encodes CASSPHRSGANVLTF.

This chain links TRBV6-5 with TRBJ1-4; no reliable D call. Germline CDR1 reads MNHEY; CDR2 reads SVGAGI. The CDR3 has 15 residues. Trimming pared 6 bases from V and 6 bases from J, leaving 17 bases between. CDR3 region: CASRMTVKEDEKLFF. CDR3 nucleotide sequence: TGTGCCAGCAGGATGACCGTCAAAGAGGATGAAAAACTGTTTTTT.

The CDR3 here is CASSLWQGAGEQYF. CDR3 DNA sequence: TGTGCCAGCAGCTTATGGCAGGGGGCGGGGGAGCAGTACTTC. The gene calls are TRBV7-9 and TRBJ2-7, with 8 nucleotides matching TRBD1. The CDR3 runs 14 residues. Germline loops: CDR1 SEHNR, CDR2 FQNEAQ (reference sequence). The V and J ends lost 2 bases and 7 bases, in that order; junction bases with no gene match: 7.

The chain carries TRBV30 and TRBJ2-7; D may be TRBD1 (6 bases). Trimming left V 2 bases short and J 4 bases short, with 15 bases between. CDR1 and CDR2 (germline): GTSNPN, SVGIG (reference sequence). The CDR3 extends over 14 amino acids. CDR3 residues: CAWSFLGAAYEQYF. The DNA for the CDR3 is TGTGCCTGGAGTTTCCTGGGGGCCGCTTACGAGCAGTACTTC. Full variable domain (rest looked up from reference TRBV30 and TRBJ2-7): SQTIHQWPATLVQPVGSPLSLECTVEGTSNPNLYWYRQAAGRGLQLLFYSVGIGQISSEVPQNLSASRPQDRQFILSSKKLLLSDSGFYLCAWSFLGAAYEQYFGPGTRLTVT.

The chain links TRBV15 to TRBJ1-2; TRBD1 matches at 7 bases. The CDR3 loop spans 14 amino acids. V shed 5 bases, J shed 3 bases, and the junction held 6 bases outside the gene matches. Germline V CDR1 and CDR2: LNHNV, YYDKDF (reference sequence). CDR3 loop: CATSALGTDYGYTF. The CDR3 nucleotides are TGTGCCACCAGCGCCCTAGGGACAGACTATGGCTACACCTTC. Together with reference TRBV15 and TRBJ1-2, the CDR3 gives the full variable domain: DAMVIQNPRYQVTQFGKPVTLSCSQTLNHNVMYWYQQKSSQAPKLLFHYYDKDFNNEADTPDNFQSRRPNTSFCFLDIRSPGLGDTAMYLCATSALGTDYGYTFGSGTRLTVV.